This TCR beta chain stems from a study of T cell responses to AZD1222 COVID-19 vaccine. General study results and limits: Reports say nearly half of spike-specific TCRs go after unmutated variant regions. AZD1222 recipients seropositive at baseline numbered only six or seven.

The trim removed 0 bases at V and 9 bases at J, leaving 4 bases unmatched. CDR1 is LGHDT and CDR2 is YNNKEL in the germline V gene (reference sequence). This CDR3 has 14 amino acids. The assay was immunoSEQ multiplex PCR, and TCRdb's table has in-frame clones only and misses some. This table holds approximately 120,000 clones, less than 90% found once. To note about this clone: Its target is unknown.

The sequencing here drew on peripheral blood, taken on day 0 of AZD1222 vaccination. The receptor was derived from an adult in good health. The chain couples TRBV3-1 (or the pseudogene TRBV3-2) to TRBJ2-1; TRBD2 agrees at 8 bases. The CDR3, as DNA: TGTGCCAGCAGCCAAGAAACTAGCGGCCTTGAGCAGTTCTTC. It encodes CASSQETSGLEQFF.